A selection of T cell receptor beta chains follows, all from one sample in a study of tumor-infiltrating lymphocytes in primary liver carcinoma. MiXCR, applied by TCRdb to the multiplex PCR reads, yields one record per CDR3 protein. The data show fewer than 250,000 distinct CDR3 sequences, around 85% seen once. The sequencing sample was made of tumor tissue from primary liver carcinoma. Receptors were obtained from a man aged 40-50 years with primary liver carcinoma and hepatitis B virus infection. The CDR3 runs from the conserved cysteine through the conserved F or W. The D gene is left open where the match is weak. Size values are once, few and many counts, or a class for expanded clones, and some rows have none.

d_gene: TRBD1; j_gene: TRBJ1-1; abundance: NA; v_gene: TRBV12-3/TRBV12-4; CDR3nt: TGTGCCAGCAGCTTCATCTTGGGACAGGGAAACATTGAAGCTTTCTTT; CDR3aa: CASSFILGQGNIEAFF
d_gene: NA; j_gene: TRBJ2-7; abundance: NA; v_gene: TRBV7-3; CDR3nt: TGTGCGAGCAGCTTCAGGGTCCACGACCAGTACTTC; CDR3aa: CASSFRVHDQYF
d_gene: TRBD2; j_gene: TRBJ2-3; abundance: NA; v_gene: TRBV10-3; CDR3nt: TGTGCCATCAAAGATCCTAGCGGGGGATCTAGCACAGATAGACAGTATTTT; CDR3aa: CAIKDPSGGSSTDRQYF
d_gene: NA; j_gene: TRBJ1-1; abundance: NA; v_gene: TRBV29-1; CDR3nt: TGCAGCGTCTCGAATCGGGGAGTAACTGAAGCTTTCTTT; CDR3aa: CSVSNRGVTEAFF
d_gene: NA; j_gene: TRBJ2-7; abundance: NA; v_gene: TRBV4-3; CDR3nt: TGCGCCAGCAGCCAAGATCTACCCTACCAGCATTACTTC; CDR3aa: CASSQDLPYQHYF
d_gene: NA; j_gene: TRBJ1-1; abundance: NA; v_gene: TRBV28; CDR3nt: TGTGCCAGCAGTTTACGGCAGACGAACATGGAAGCTTTCTTT; CDR3aa: CASSLRQTNMEAFF
d_gene: NA; j_gene: TRBJ2-7; abundance: NA; v_gene: TRBV4-1; CDR3nt: TGCGCCAGCAGCCAAGGTAAGGCACTAGCCATGGAGCAGTACTTC; CDR3aa: CASSQGKALAMEQYF
d_gene: NA; j_gene: TRBJ2-5; abundance: NA; v_gene: TRBV6-1; CDR3nt: TGTGCCAACGGAATAGCGGACCAAGAGACCCAGTACTTC; CDR3aa: CANGIADQETQYF
d_gene: NA; j_gene: TRBJ2-7; abundance: NA; v_gene: TRBV12-3/TRBV12-4; CDR3nt: TGTGCCAGCAGTTTTAGGGCTGACTACGAGCAGTGCTTC; CDR3aa: CASSFRADYEQCF
d_gene: NA; j_gene: TRBJ1-2; abundance: once; v_gene: TRBV6-2/TRBV6-3; CDR3nt: TGTGCCAGCAGTACCTCGACAGGCATGGGGGGCTACACCTTC; CDR3aa: CASSTSTGMGGYTF
d_gene: NA; j_gene: TRBJ2-7; abundance: NA; v_gene: TRBV28; CDR3nt: TGTGTCAGCAGTTTCCAGATAAACTCCTACGAGCAGTACTTC; CDR3aa: CVSSFQINSYEQYF
d_gene: TRBD1; j_gene: TRBJ2-7; abundance: NA; v_gene: TRBV28; CDR3nt: TGTGCCTGTAGTTTTACAGGGGCCTCCTACGAGCAGTACTTC; CDR3aa: CACSFTGASYEQYF
d_gene: NA; j_gene: TRBJ2-3; abundance: NA; v_gene: TRBV11-2; CDR3nt: TGTGCCAGCAGCTTACACGCGGGAGTCAGGACAGATATGCAGTATTTT; CDR3aa: CASSLHAGVRTDMQYF
d_gene: TRBD2; j_gene: TRBJ2-1; abundance: NA; v_gene: TRBV12-3/TRBV12-4; CDR3nt: TGTGTCAGCAGAAAGCCCTGGGCTAGCGGGAGAGATGAGCAGTTCTTC; CDR3aa: CVSRKPWASGRDEQFF
d_gene: NA; j_gene: TRBJ1-2; abundance: NA; v_gene: TRBV5-4; CDR3nt: TGTGCCAGCAGTTTGGGGTCTAACTCGGGAGCCTACACCTTC; CDR3aa: CASSLGSNSGAYTF
d_gene: NA; j_gene: TRBJ1-2; abundance: NA; v_gene: TRBV4-3; CDR3nt: TGCGCCGGCAGTCAAGTGCAGCAGCTCTATGGCTACACCTTC; CDR3aa: CAGSQVQQLYGYTF
d_gene: NA; j_gene: TRBJ2-7; abundance: NA; v_gene: TRBV11-2; CDR3nt: TGTGCCAGTAGATTAGATTTAAGGGGCTCCTACGAGCAGTACTTC; CDR3aa: CASRLDLRGSYEQYF
d_gene: NA; j_gene: TRBJ1-2; abundance: medium-sized; v_gene: TRBV12-3/TRBV12-4; CDR3nt: TGTGCCAGCAGCCCCTCGGGGACTAACTATGGCTACACCTTC; CDR3aa: CASSPSGTNYGYTF
d_gene: NA; j_gene: TRBJ2-3; abundance: once; v_gene: TRBV11-1; CDR3nt: TGTGCCAGTAGCTCTGAGGGAAGCTCTGTTGGAGCCCGCAAAGATACGCAGTATTTT; CDR3aa: CASSSEGSSVGARKDTQYF
d_gene: TRBD1; j_gene: TRBJ2-6; abundance: NA; v_gene: TRBV6-1; CDR3nt: TGTGCCGGTACCGGGACAGGGAGTGCTGAGGCCGACGTCCTGACTTTC; CDR3aa: CAGTGTGSAEADVLTF
d_gene: NA; j_gene: TRBJ1-2; abundance: many; v_gene: TRBV9; CDR3nt: TGTGCCAGCAGCCTCGGGCCGGTTAACTATGGCTACACCTTC; CDR3aa: CASSLGPVNYGYTF
d_gene: TRBD1; j_gene: TRBJ2-5; abundance: few; v_gene: TRBV24-1; CDR3nt: TGTGCCACCAATGCGGGCAAAAGACAAGGGGGCAGGGAGACCCAGCACTTC; CDR3aa: CATNAGKRQGGRETQHF
d_gene: TRBD2; j_gene: TRBJ2-3; abundance: NA; v_gene: TRBV7-9; CDR3nt: TGTGCCAGCAGCTACTGGACTAGCGGGAGCCCAGATACGCACTATTTT; CDR3aa: CASSYWTSGSPDTHYF
d_gene: NA; j_gene: TRBJ1-5; abundance: NA; v_gene: TRBV29-1; CDR3nt: TGCAGCGTTACCGAAGGACAAATCGGTCAGCCCCAGCATTTT; CDR3aa: CSVTEGQIGQPQHF
d_gene: NA; j_gene: TRBJ2-1; abundance: once; v_gene: TRBV4-2; CDR3nt: TGTGCCAGCAGCCAAGTTTCAGCGGAATATGCGGGGAATGAGCAGTTCTTC; CDR3aa: CASSQVSAEYAGNEQFF
d_gene: NA; j_gene: TRBJ1-1; abundance: NA; v_gene: TRBV5-6; CDR3nt: TGTGACAGCAGCTTGGGGGGGACGGGGGCCCCTGAGGCTTTCTTT; CDR3aa: CDSSLGGTGAPEAFF
d_gene: NA; j_gene: TRBJ2-1; abundance: NA; v_gene: TRBV6-5; CDR3nt: TGTGTCAGTAGGACTAAAGGGGGGCCGATTCGCGATGAGCAGTTCTTC; CDR3aa: CVSRTKGGPIRDEQFF
d_gene: TRBD1; j_gene: TRBJ2-5; abundance: NA; v_gene: TRBV5-1; CDR3nt: TGCGCCAGCAGCGTGCTGACAGGGGTGTACCAAGAGATCCAGTACTTC; CDR3aa: CASSVLTGVYQEIQYF
d_gene: NA; j_gene: TRBJ2-7; abundance: once; v_gene: TRBV6-1; CDR3nt: TGTGCCAGCAGTGTTGGGGCGATGGGCTCATACGAGCAGTACTTC; CDR3aa: CASSVGAMGSYEQYF
d_gene: NA; j_gene: TRBJ2-5; abundance: NA; v_gene: TRBV5-5; CDR3nt: TGTGTCAGCAGCTTTCGACCACGAGGAAACCTGGGAGAGACCCAGTACTTC; CDR3aa: CVSSFRPRGNLGETQYF
d_gene: NA; j_gene: TRBJ2-2; abundance: NA; v_gene: TRBV28; CDR3nt: TGTCCCAGTGAGAAAGGGGGAGCCGGGGAGCTGTTTTTT; CDR3aa: CPSEKGGAGELFF
d_gene: NA; j_gene: TRBJ2-1; abundance: NA; v_gene: TRBV28; CDR3nt: TGTGCCAGCATCCGGACTTTCTCATCCTACAATGAGCAGTTCTTC; CDR3aa: CASIRTFSSYNEQFF
d_gene: TRBD2; j_gene: TRBJ2-7; abundance: NA; v_gene: TRBV4-2; CDR3nt: TGTGCCATCAGCCAAGATAGGGCTAGCGGGTACTATGAGCAGTACTTC; CDR3aa: CAISQDRASGYYEQYF
d_gene: TRBD1; j_gene: TRBJ2-1; abundance: NA; v_gene: TRBV12-3/TRBV12-4; CDR3nt: TGTGCCAGCTCTGGGACAGGGGTGGTTTATATGCAGTTCTTC; CDR3aa: CASSGTGVVYMQFF
d_gene: NA; j_gene: TRBJ1-5; abundance: NA; v_gene: TRBV6-2/TRBV6-3; CDR3nt: TGTGTCAGCAGTCCTCCCGGGGTTAATCAGCCCCAGCATTTT; CDR3aa: CVSSPPGVNQPQHF
d_gene: NA; j_gene: TRBJ1-1; abundance: NA; v_gene: TRBV6-6; CDR3nt: TGTGCCGGCAGCATAGGGGGGAGTACTGAAGCTTTCTTT; CDR3aa: CAGSIGGSTEAFF
d_gene: NA; j_gene: TRBJ2-5; abundance: NA; v_gene: TRBV12-3/TRBV12-4; CDR3nt: TGTGCCAGCAGGGGAGAGACAGTACAAGAGACCCGGTACTTC; CDR3aa: CASRGETVQETRYF